These 2 T cell receptor beta chains originate from one sample sequenced in a study of OX40 agonist ivuxolimab in advanced cancers. Profiling relied on immunoSEQ multiplex PCR, and the TCRdb table lists in-frame clones only, not all of them. The sample lists tens of thousands of clones, about 83% occurring once. Material: CD4+ or CD8+ T cells sorted from blood, obtained in a trial of the OX40 agonist ivuxolimab. Receptors were obtained from an adult with an advanced solid tumor such as melanoma, head and neck, liver or kidney cancer.

This chain links TRBV19 with TRBJ2-3, with D possibly being TRBD1 (5 bases). From germline, CDR1 is LNHDA and CDR2 SQIVND (reference sequence). The CDR3 extends over 14 amino acids. V lost 8 bases to trimming and J lost 4 bases, with 16 bases between them. For the CDR3, the DNA is TGTGCCAGTGGTTGGGGCAATGCGGCAGATACGCAGTATTTT. Protein sequence: CASGWGNAADTQYF.

V usage is TRBV11-3 and J usage is TRBJ2-2, with D hard to call. Germline CDR1 and CDR2: SGHNT and YENEEA. This CDR3 has 13 residues. With 0 bases removed from V and 3 bases from J, the gap between germline ends came to 2 bases. DNA of the CDR3: TGTGCCAGCAGCTTAGAGGACACCGGGGAGCTGTTTTTT. Translated, it gives CASSLEDTGELFF.